A single sample is the source of the 13 T cell receptor beta chains below, sequenced in a study of Graves' ophthalmopathy and Graves' hyperthyroidism. Amplification of TCR beta CDR3 regions used RNA transcripts. RT-PCR in the first round used HTBI primers; a second-round multiplex PCR followed. In TCRdb, the multiplex PCR reads were re-called with MiXCR into one record per CDR3 protein. In the table there are under 800,000 distinct CDR3 sequences, 20% to 25% of which are singletons. The specimen sequenced was peripheral blood. The origin of the receptors is a young woman with stable Graves' hyperthyroidism. Some clones in this sample may be carry-over from other donors' samples.

For this clonotype: This could be a read error, since a much larger clone is one nucleotide away. The gene calls are TRBV11-2 and TRBJ2-4, with 7 nucleotides matching TRBD1. Germline CDR1 SGHAT, CDR2 FQNNGV. Trimming removed 4 bases from V and 9 bases from J; junction bases left unmatched: 12. This CDR3 has 15 amino acids. The CDR3 reads CASSSVTGPLGIQYF. The CDR3 DNA sequence: TGTGCCAGCAGCTCGGTGACAGGGCCGTTGGGCATTCAGTACTTC.

This clonotype was found many times. V gene TRBV7-8 combines with J gene TRBJ1-1, with D possibly being TRBD1 (6 bases). The CDR3 is 16 residues long. The V end lost 5 bases, the J end lost 4 bases, and 20 bases lay between the germline ends. Germline V CDR1 and CDR2: SGHVS, FQNEAQ. The CDR3 here is CASSPPVGAGGTEAFF. Here the CDR3 DNA reads TGTGCCAGCAGCCCCCCCGTGGGGGCTGGGGGCACTGAAGCTTTCTTT.

The table lists this clonotype with many counts. This sequence joins TRBV6-5 and TRBJ1-5; the D gene is possibly TRBD1 (6 bases). V was cut by 4 bases and J by 3 bases, with 19 bases left in between. The CDR3 covers 17 residues. CDR1 is MNHEY and CDR2 is SVGAGI in the germline V gene. This CDR3 is CASSSLGRGSNNQPQHF. In DNA form, the CDR3 reads TGTGCCAGCAGTTCTTTGGGGAGGGGGTCGAACAATCAGCCCCAGCATTTT.

This clonotype has a count of ten or more. The chain combines TRBV28 with TRBJ2-5, with 9 bases that match TRBD1. CDR3 length equals 15 residues. CDR1 is MDHEN and CDR2 is SYDVKM in the germline V gene. Trimming removed 7 bases from V and 2 bases from J; junction bases left unmatched: 8. CDR3 region: CASTSRDRVQETQYF. The CDR3 bases are TGTGCCAGCACGTCCCGGGACAGGGTTCAAGAGACCCAGTACTTC.

This clonotype was found a few times. This chain joins TRBV19 and TRBJ1-2, with TRBD1 matching 7 bases. The CDR3 consists of 11 residues. With 6 bases clipped from V and 12 bases from J, the junction kept 7 bases outside the gene matches. Germline V CDR1 and CDR2: LNHDA, SQIVND (reference sequence). CDR3 DNA sequence: TGTGCCAGTAGCAGAACAGGGGTGAACACCTTC. Its protein is CASSRTGVNTF.

V gene TRBV28 combines with J gene TRBJ2-7; D gene unclear. The germline V and J ends were trimmed by 5 bases and 5 bases, with 16 bases remaining between them. The CDR3 sequence is 14 residues long. The germline V gene encodes CDR1 MDHEN and CDR2 SYDVKM. CDR3 DNA: TGTGCCAGCAGTACATCGGGCCCCTATGACGAGCAGTACTTC. Amino acid sequence: CASSTSGPYDEQYF.

This clonotype was found a few times. The chain's CDR3 is CSVGRGSRSNTYTF. CDR3 sequence (DNA): TGCAGCGTTGGCCGGGGATCACGATCTAATACCTACACCTTC. The chain employs TRBV29-1 and TRBJ1-2, with no clear D. V lost 4 bases and J lost 10, with 22 bases in between. This CDR3 contains 14 residues. CDR1 and CDR2 (germline): SQVTM, ANQGSEA.

At least ten counts were recorded for this clonotype. The CDR3 DNA sequence: TGCGCCAGCAGCTTGGACAGGGAAGGCTACGAGCAGTACTTC. This codes for CASSLDREGYEQYF. This chain uses TRBV5-1 with TRBJ2-7, with D maybe TRBD1 (6 bases). With 0 bases removed from V and 3 bases from J, the gap between germline ends came to 10 bases. Germline V gene lookup returns CDR1 SGHRS and CDR2 YFSETQ. The length of the CDR3 is 14 residues.

The genes are TRBV30 and TRBJ2-2; no clear D. The CDR3 sequence is 14 residues long. The V gene's germline CDR1 is GTSNPN and CDR2 SVGIG (reference sequence). The V gene lost 0 bases and the J gene lost 5 bases, with 10 bases spanning the gap. CDR3 coding DNA: TGTGCCTGGAGTGTAGAGACATTTACCGGGGAGCTGTTTTTT. This gives the protein CAWSVETFTGELFF. Full variable domain (missing parts from reference TRBV30 and TRBJ2-2): SQTIHQWPATLVQPVGSPLSLECTVEGTSNPNLYWYRQAAGRGLQLLFYSVGIGQISSEVPQNLSASRPQDRQFILSSKKLLLSDSGFYLCAWSVETFTGELFFGEGSRLTVL.

J is TRBJ1-5 and V is TRBV20-1; TRBD1 agrees at 8 bases. This CDR3 is built from 16 residues. After removal of 3 bases from V and 2 bases from J, the junction contained 9 bases not matched to a gene. Germline CDR1 DFQATT, CDR2 SNEGSKA (reference sequence). The CDR3 loop is CSASSPDRGRNQPQHF. For the CDR3, the DNA is TGCAGTGCTAGTTCACCTGACAGGGGACGCAATCAGCCCCAGCATTTT.

This clonotype occurred many times. V is TRBV28 and J is TRBJ1-5; the D gene is possibly TRBD1 (5 bases). Germline-derived CDR1 and CDR2 are MDHEN and SYDVKM. Trimming removed 8 bases from V and 6 bases from J, with 20 bases in between. This CDR3 contains 15 residues. Here the CDR3 DNA reads TGTGCCAGCCTCGGCTCGGGGGGGTACGGTCAGCCCCAGCATTTT. This encodes CASLGSGGYGQPQHF.

This clonotype occurred a few times. A much larger clonotype is one base distant, so this may be a read error. The rearrangement joins TRBV6-2 or TRBV6-3 to TRBJ2-7; TRBD2 might be the D (5 bases). Germline assignment: CDR1 MNHEY and CDR2 SVGEGT. This CDR3 spans 12 amino acids. The ends were cut back, 6 bases at V and 2 bases at J, with 8 bases in the middle. The CDR3 sequence is CASSWTAYEQYF. The CDR3, as DNA: TGTGCCAGCAGCTGGACTGCCTACGAGCAGTACTTC.

This clonotype was recorded only once. The chain combines TRBV7-2 with TRBJ2-5, with D maybe TRBD1 (6 bases). The CDR3 contains 14 residues. Trimming pared 3 bases from V and 6 bases from J, leaving 14 bases between. CDR1 is SGHTA, CDR2 FQGNSA, per germline. The CDR3 DNA follows: TGTGCCAGCAGCTTTCCCGGGACACCACAGACCCAGTACTTC. It specifies CASSFPGTPQTQYF.